The present T cell receptor (beta chain) was sequenced within a study of neurological immune-mediated disorders. Study-wide points: When repertoires were grouped phylogenetically, those of 18 of 34 multiple sclerosis patients fell into one related-CDR3 cluster, a possible signature.

Trimming removed 1 base at V and 4 bases at J, with 13 bases between. This CDR3 spans 15 amino acids. In germline, CDR1 is SGHVS, CDR2 FQNEAQ. This clonotype has ten or more counts. Its antigen is currently unknown. The method for making cDNA was 5'RACE, and it used 10-nucleotide random UMIs. TCRdb itself ran the 5' RACE reads through MiXCR, one entry per CDR3 protein. Seen here are about 74,000 distinct CDR3 sequences, around 5.2% observed once, and the top ten hold 6.5% to 9%. The unsorted libraries were prepared from 2 million PBMCs (stored at -80 C). The receptor was derived from a man between 18 and 35 years old with multiple sclerosis. Sequenced input: PBMCs. The rearrangement links TRBV7-8 to TRBJ1-1; D not certain. The CDR3 bases are TGTGCCAGCAGCTTAGTTGGCCCCGTTGGCACTGAAGCTTTCTTT. Translation: CASSLVGPVGTEAFF.